These T cell receptor beta chains were read from a single sample in a study of beta chain features in type 1 diabetes. The data were produced by immunoSEQ multiplex PCR, yet TCRdb's version contains in-frame clones alone and is incomplete. Of hundreds of thousands of clones in the sample, around 15% are singletons; the top ten hold 0.022%. Material: naive CD4+ T cells from blood. These receptors originate from a man younger than 35 with type 1 diabetes. CDR3s include the opening cysteine and the closing phenylalanine or tryptophan. Some rows have no size entry. The others give once, few or many, or a class for an expanded clone.

J gene: TRBJ1-6; V gene: TRBV19; clone size: -; CDR3 protein: CASRRTRDSYNSPLHF
J gene: TRBJ1-6; V gene: TRBV7-8; clone size: few; CDR3 protein: CASSHPRGNSPLHF
J gene: TRBJ1-6; V gene: TRBV30; clone size: -; CDR3 protein: CAWSRGTSRTSSYNSPLHF
J gene: TRBJ1-1; V gene: TRBV19; clone size: -; CDR3 protein: CASSTGYEAFF
J gene: TRBJ1-6; V gene: TRBV7-2; clone size: few; CDR3 protein: CASSLAPSGNSPLHF
J gene: TRBJ2-7; V gene: TRBV2; clone size: -; CDR3 protein: CASSMLDHEQYF
J gene: TRBJ2-5; V gene: TRBV9; clone size: -; CDR3 protein: CASSVGSSGGSQETQYF
J gene: TRBJ1-2; V gene: TRBV10-3; clone size: -; CDR3 protein: CAIRPPTGDNYGYTF
J gene: TRBJ1-3; V gene: TRBV6-6; clone size: -; CDR3 protein: CASALPSGQAGNTIYF
J gene: TRBJ2-7; V gene: TRBV25-1; clone size: -; CDR3 protein: CASSEGGSSPKDEQYF
J gene: TRBJ2-7; V gene: TRBV23-1; clone size: few; CDR3 protein: CASSRPRGQSSYEQYF
J gene: TRBJ2-5; V gene: TRBV5-1; clone size: -; CDR3 protein: CASSLDGSQETQYF
J gene: TRBJ2-3; V gene: TRBV10-3; clone size: -; CDR3 protein: CAIRSGDGTDTQYF
J gene: TRBJ1-2; V gene: TRBV29-1; clone size: few; CDR3 protein: CSVERPDKYYGCTF
J gene: TRBJ2-5; V gene: TRBV4-1; clone size: few; CDR3 protein: CASSRLSGGYQETQYF
J gene: TRBJ2-1; V gene: TRBV28; clone size: -; CDR3 protein: CASSLNRRGNEQFF
J gene: TRBJ2-5; V gene: TRBV27; clone size: few; CDR3 protein: CASSFRTQETQYF
J gene: TRBJ1-4; V gene: TRBV7-2; clone size: -; CDR3 protein: CASSPFSGAGEKLFF
J gene: TRBJ1-5; V gene: TRBV2; clone size: -; CDR3 protein: CASSEGRVAQPQHF
J gene: TRBJ2-1; V gene: TRBV7-9; clone size: few; CDR3 protein: CASSLGQGSVEQFF
J gene: TRBJ2-2; V gene: TRBV6-1; clone size: few; CDR3 protein: CASVSRQGHYGELFF
J gene: TRBJ2-3; V gene: TRBV5-1; clone size: -; CDR3 protein: CASSLGTSGGRTDTQYF
J gene: TRBJ1-2; V gene: TRBV6-1; clone size: -; CDR3 protein: CASSEWAEAGYTF
J gene: TRBJ2-5; V gene: TRBV9; clone size: few; CDR3 protein: CASSAPGRGTQYF
J gene: TRBJ2-3; V gene: TRBV5-1; clone size: few; CDR3 protein: CASSLASTPSTDTQYF
J gene: TRBJ2-7; V gene: TRBV4-1; clone size: -; CDR3 protein: CASSPLWQVSYEQYF
J gene: TRBJ2-5; V gene: TRBV29-1; clone size: -; CDR3 protein: CSVQVTGRETQYF
J gene: TRBJ2-7; V gene: TRBV11-2; clone size: few; CDR3 protein: CASSFTTGPLYEQYF